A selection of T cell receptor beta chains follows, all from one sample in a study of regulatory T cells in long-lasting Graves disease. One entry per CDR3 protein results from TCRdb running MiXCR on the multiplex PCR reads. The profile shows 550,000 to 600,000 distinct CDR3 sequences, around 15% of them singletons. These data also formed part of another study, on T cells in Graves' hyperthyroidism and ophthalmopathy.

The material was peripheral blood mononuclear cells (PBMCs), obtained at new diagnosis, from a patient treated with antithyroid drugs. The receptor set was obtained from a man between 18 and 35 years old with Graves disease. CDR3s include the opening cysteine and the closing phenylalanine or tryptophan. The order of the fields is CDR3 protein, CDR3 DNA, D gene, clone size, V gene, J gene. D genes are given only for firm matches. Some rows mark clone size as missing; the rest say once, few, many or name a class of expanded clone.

CDR3: CASSVARESYEQYF
DNA: TGTGCCAGCAGCGTAGCTCGGGAGTCCTACGAGCAGTACTTC
D: .
size: many
V: TRBV9
J: TRBJ2-7

CDR3: CASSSIGGAGNSPLHF
DNA: TGTGCCAGCAGTTCTATAGGGGGCGCGGGTAATTCACCCCTCCACTTT
D: TRBD1
size: .
V: TRBV27
J: TRBJ1-6

CDR3: CASSVDTSSYNEQFF
DNA: TGTGCCAGCAGCGTAGACACGAGCTCCTACAATGAGCAGTTCTTC
D: .
size: .
V: TRBV9
J: TRBJ2-1

CDR3: CASSQDYQPQHF
DNA: TGTGCCAGCAGTCAGGACTATCAGCCCCAGCATTTT
D: .
size: many
V: TRBV12-3/TRBV12-4
J: TRBJ1-5

CDR3: CASRHRSNYGYTF
DNA: TGTGCCAGCAGGCACAGGAGTAACTATGGCTACACCTTC
D: .
size: many
V: TRBV3-1
J: TRBJ1-2

CDR3: CASRQGTRGEKLFF
DNA: TGTGCCAGCAGGCAGGGTACTAGAGGTGAAAAACTGTTTTTT
D: .
size: many
V: TRBV12-3/TRBV12-4
J: TRBJ1-4

CDR3: CASSYSGVAGNTIYF
DNA: TGTGCCAGCAGTTACTCCGGGGTTGCTGGAAACACCATATATTTT
D: .
size: few
V: TRBV6-9
J: TRBJ1-3

CDR3: CASSQARRVYEQFF
DNA: TGCGCCAGCAGCCAAGCTCGCAGGGTGTATGAGCAGTTCTTC
D: .
size: .
V: TRBV4-1
J: TRBJ2-1

CDR3: CASSFRQGSEQYF
DNA: TGTGCCAGCAGTTTTCGACAGGGTAGCGAGCAGTACTTC
D: TRBD1
size: many
V: TRBV28
J: TRBJ2-7

CDR3: CASSYNAKEQFF
DNA: TGTGCCAGCAGCTACAACGCCAAGGAGCAGTTCTTC
D: .
size: .
V: TRBV6-5
J: TRBJ2-1

CDR3: CASSSPRTSGSYEQYF
DNA: TGTGCCAGCAGTTCACCGCGGACTAGCGGGAGTTACGAGCAGTACTTC
D: TRBD2
size: many
V: TRBV28
J: TRBJ2-7

CDR3: CASSRSPVSYNEQFF
DNA: TGTGCCAGTTCACGCTCGCCCGTCTCCTACAATGAGCAGTTCTTC
D: .
size: many
V: TRBV12-3/TRBV12-4
J: TRBJ2-1

CDR3: CASSASRDTVTYEQYF
DNA: TGCGCCAGCAGCGCGAGCCGAGACACCGTCACCTACGAGCAGTACTTC
D: .
size: few
V: TRBV5-1
J: TRBJ2-7

CDR3: CASSPPGQGKNIQYF
DNA: TGTGCCAGCAGCCCCCCCGGACAGGGGAAAAACATTCAGTACTTC
D: TRBD1
size: many
V: TRBV11-2
J: TRBJ2-4

CDR3: CASSSAGGAPGYTF
DNA: TGTGCCAGCAGTTCCGCAGGGGGCGCCCCGGGCTACACCTTC
D: TRBD1
size: many
V: TRBV27
J: TRBJ1-2

CDR3: CASSTLDATLGETQYF
DNA: TGTGCCAGCAGCACCCTGGACGCCACGCTGGGGGAGACCCAGTACTTC
D: .
size: many
V: TRBV13
J: TRBJ2-5

CDR3: CSVELGGNEQYF
DNA: TGCAGCGTCGAGTTAGGAGGGAACGAGCAGTACTTC
D: .
size: many
V: TRBV29-1
J: TRBJ2-7

CDR3: CASSEEQAITGELFF
DNA: TGTGCCAGCAGTGAGGAACAGGCGATCACCGGGGAGCTGTTTTTT
D: .
size: many
V: TRBV2
J: TRBJ2-2

CDR3: CASRGAQGAYTEAFF
DNA: TGTGCCAGCAGAGGGGCCCAGGGGGCGTACACTGAAGCTTTCTTT
D: TRBD1
size: many
V: TRBV11-2
J: TRBJ1-1

CDR3: CAWSRDSVNTEAFF
DNA: TGTGCCTGGAGTCGCGACTCGGTGAACACTGAAGCTTTCTTT
D: .
size: many
V: TRBV30
J: TRBJ1-1

CDR3: CASSSMTSGGDTQYF
DNA: TGTGCCAGCAGCTCCATGACTAGCGGTGGAGATACGCAGTATTTT
D: TRBD2
size: .
V: TRBV9
J: TRBJ2-3

CDR3: CASSSSPHTEAFF
DNA: TGTGCCAGCAGCTCCTCCCCGCACACTGAAGCTTTCTTT
D: .
size: many
V: TRBV9
J: TRBJ1-1

CDR3: CASSPPGGANVLTF
DNA: TGTGCCAGCAGCCCTCCGGGGGGGGCCAACGTCCTGACTTTC
D: .
size: few
V: TRBV14
J: TRBJ2-6

CDR3: CASLTRDGSYEQYF
DNA: TGTGCCAGCCTGACCCGGGACGGGTCCTACGAGCAGTACTTC
D: .
size: many
V: TRBV6-1
J: TRBJ2-7

CDR3: CASSYSGREQYF
DNA: TGTGCCAGCAGTTACTCCGGGAGGGAGCAGTACTTC
D: TRBD2
size: few
V: TRBV6-2/TRBV6-3
J: TRBJ2-7

CDR3: CASSEGQAYYEQYF
DNA: TGTGCCAGCAGTGAGGGACAGGCATACTACGAGCAGTACTTC
D: TRBD1
size: few
V: TRBV25-1
J: TRBJ2-7

CDR3: CASSARGQGQNGYTF
DNA: TGCGCCAGCAGCGCCCGTGGACAGGGGCAGAATGGCTACACCTTC
D: TRBD1
size: .
V: TRBV4-1
J: TRBJ1-2

CDR3: CAWSFDSGTDTQYF
DNA: TGTGCCTGGAGTTTCGATAGCGGCACAGATACGCAGTATTTT
D: .
size: .
V: TRBV30
J: TRBJ2-3

CDR3: CASSPTFSLNEQFF
DNA: TGTGCCAGCAGCCCTACCTTTAGTCTAAATGAGCAGTTCTTC
D: .
size: few
V: TRBV13
J: TRBJ2-1

CDR3: CASRMGNPQYF
DNA: TGTGCCAGCAGAATGGGGAATCCCCAGTACTTC
D: .
size: many
V: TRBV6-1
J: TRBJ2-5

CDR3: CSARDHVWGTSDYEQYF
DNA: TGCAGTGCTAGAGATCATGTGTGGGGGACTAGCGACTACGAGCAGTACTTC
D: TRBD2
size: few
V: TRBV20-1
J: TRBJ2-7

CDR3: CASSLLAGGFETQYF
DNA: TGTGCCAGCAGCCTACTAGCGGGAGGTTTCGAGACCCAGTACTTC
D: TRBD2
size: many
V: TRBV12-3/TRBV12-4
J: TRBJ2-5

CDR3: CASSYGGREYEQYF
DNA: TGTGCCAGCAGTTACGGCGGGAGGGAGTACGAGCAGTACTTC
D: TRBD2
size: many
V: TRBV27
J: TRBJ2-7

CDR3: CASSPLDRGESEQFF
DNA: TGTGCCAGCAGCCCCCTCGATAGGGGGGAGAGTGAGCAGTTCTTC
D: .
size: many
V: TRBV11-1
J: TRBJ2-1

CDR3: CAITERTQYNEQFF
DNA: TGTGCCATCACCGAGAGGACTCAGTACAATGAGCAGTTCTTC
D: .
size: many
V: TRBV10-3
J: TRBJ2-1

CDR3: CASSVSHEQYF
DNA: TGTGCCAGCAGCGTCTCGCACGAGCAGTACTTC
D: .
size: few
V: TRBV7-9
J: TRBJ2-7

CDR3: CARWIGSELTDTQYF
DNA: TGTGCCCGATGGATTGGGTCGGAACTCACAGATACGCAGTATTTT
D: .
size: few
V: TRBV7-6
J: TRBJ2-3

CDR3: CASSPVGGAATQYF
DNA: TGTGCCAGCAGTCCCGTAGGGGGGGCCGCGACCCAGTACTTC
D: .
size: .
V: TRBV6-2/TRBV6-3
J: TRBJ2-5

CDR3: CASTKGDGKAFF
DNA: TGTGCCAGCACGAAGGGGGACGGGAAAGCTTTCTTT
D: .
size: .
V: TRBV6-1
J: TRBJ1-1

CDR3: CSVVGLAGGNEQFF
DNA: TGCAGCGTTGTCGGCCTAGCGGGAGGCAATGAGCAGTTCTTC
D: TRBD2
size: many
V: TRBV29-1
J: TRBJ2-1

CDR3: CASSQPSPGLGETQYF
DNA: TGTGCCAGCAGCCAACCAAGTCCCGGGCTTGGGGAGACCCAGTACTTC
D: .
size: few
V: TRBV11-2
J: TRBJ2-5

CDR3: CAAQETQYF
DNA: TGTGCCGCCCAAGAGACCCAGTACTTC
D: .
size: many
V: TRBV27
J: TRBJ2-5

CDR3: CASSGRGGRGNTEAFF
DNA: TGTGCCAGCAGCGGGCGCGGGGGACGGGGGAACACTGAAGCTTTCTTT
D: .
size: many
V: TRBV2
J: TRBJ1-1

CDR3: CASSAPGGRGYTF
DNA: TGTGCCAGCAGCGCTCCCGGGGGGCGCGGCTACACCTTC
D: .
size: many
V: TRBV7-3
J: TRBJ1-2

CDR3: CASSFRDRGETQYF
DNA: TGTGCCAGCAGTTTCCGGGACAGGGGAGAGACCCAGTACTTC
D: TRBD1
size: .
V: TRBV28
J: TRBJ2-5

CDR3: CASSFRLAGVSTDTQYF
DNA: TGTGCCAGCAGTTTCCGACTAGCGGGAGTGAGTACAGATACGCAGTATTTT
D: TRBD2
size: .
V: TRBV28
J: TRBJ2-3

CDR3: CAWIPGQGYEQYF
DNA: TGTGCCTGGATACCGGGACAGGGGTACGAGCAGTACTTC
D: TRBD1
size: many
V: TRBV30
J: TRBJ2-7

CDR3: CASSLNGGTIYGYTF
DNA: TGCGCCAGCAGCTTGAATGGAGGGACCATCTATGGCTACACCTTC
D: .
size: few
V: TRBV5-1
J: TRBJ1-2

CDR3: CASSPAPLGEQFF
DNA: TGTGCCAGCAGCCCCGCTCCTCTTGGTGAGCAGTTCTTC
D: .
size: few
V: TRBV7-3
J: TRBJ2-1

CDR3: CAWGADRLSAYGYTF
DNA: TGTGCCTGGGGTGCAGACAGGCTATCGGCCTATGGCTACACCTTC
D: .
size: many
V: TRBV30
J: TRBJ1-2